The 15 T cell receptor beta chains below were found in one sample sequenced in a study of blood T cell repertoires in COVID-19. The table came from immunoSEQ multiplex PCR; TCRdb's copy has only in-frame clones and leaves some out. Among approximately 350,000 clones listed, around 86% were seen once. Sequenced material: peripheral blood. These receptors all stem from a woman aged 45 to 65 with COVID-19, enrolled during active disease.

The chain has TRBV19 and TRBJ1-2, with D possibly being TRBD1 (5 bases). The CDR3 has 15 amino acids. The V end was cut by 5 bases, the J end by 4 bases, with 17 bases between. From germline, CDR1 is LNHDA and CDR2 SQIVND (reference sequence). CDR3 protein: CASSHPGGGGYGYTF. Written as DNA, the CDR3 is TGTGCCAGTAGTCACCCTGGGGGGGGAGGCTATGGCTACACCTTC.

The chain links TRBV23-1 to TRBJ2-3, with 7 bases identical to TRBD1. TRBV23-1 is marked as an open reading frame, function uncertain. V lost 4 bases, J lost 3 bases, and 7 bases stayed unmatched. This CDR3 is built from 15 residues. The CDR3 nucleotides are TGCGCCAGCAGTCCCCCAGACAGGGTGACAGATACGCAGTATTTT. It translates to CASSPPDRVTDTQYF.

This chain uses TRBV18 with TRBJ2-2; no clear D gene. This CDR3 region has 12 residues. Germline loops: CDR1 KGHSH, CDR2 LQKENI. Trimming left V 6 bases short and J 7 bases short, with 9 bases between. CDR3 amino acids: CASSRSIGELFF. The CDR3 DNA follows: TGTGCCAGCTCCCGTAGTATCGGGGAGCTGTTTTTT.

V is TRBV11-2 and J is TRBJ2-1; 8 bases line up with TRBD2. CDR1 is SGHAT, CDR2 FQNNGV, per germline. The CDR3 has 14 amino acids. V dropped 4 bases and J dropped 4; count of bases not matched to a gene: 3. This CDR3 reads CASSSGTSYNEQFF. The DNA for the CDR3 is TGTGCCAGCAGCTCCGGGACTAGTTACAATGAGCAGTTCTTC.

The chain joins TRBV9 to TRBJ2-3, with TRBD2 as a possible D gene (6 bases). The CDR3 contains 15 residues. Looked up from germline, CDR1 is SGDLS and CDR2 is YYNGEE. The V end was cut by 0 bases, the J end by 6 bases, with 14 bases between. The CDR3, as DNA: TGTGCCAGCAGCGTAGCTATGGCTAGCGAGGATACGCAGTATTTT. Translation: CASSVAMASEDTQYF.

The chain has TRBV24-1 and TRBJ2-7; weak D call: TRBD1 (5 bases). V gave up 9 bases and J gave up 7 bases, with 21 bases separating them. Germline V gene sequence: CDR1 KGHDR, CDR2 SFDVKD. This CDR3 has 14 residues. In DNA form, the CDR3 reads TGTGCCACCGAATCGAGACAGAGAATACGGGAGCAGTACTTC. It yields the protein CATESRQRIREQYF.

This CDR3 reads CASSLYRDNEQFF. CDR3 sequence (DNA): TGTGCCAGCAGCTTGTACAGGGATAATGAGCAGTTCTTC. The chain uses TRBV7-2 and TRBJ2-1; TRBD1 might be the D (6 bases). Germline-derived CDR1 and CDR2 are SGHTA and FQGNSA. The CDR3 is 13 residues long. V was shortened by 3 bases and J by 7 bases, with 10 bases between the two germline ends.

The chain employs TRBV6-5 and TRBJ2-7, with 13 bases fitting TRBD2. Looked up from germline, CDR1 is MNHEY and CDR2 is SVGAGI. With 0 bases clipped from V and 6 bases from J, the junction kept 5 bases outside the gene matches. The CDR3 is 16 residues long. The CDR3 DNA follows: TGTGCCAGCAGTTACTCGCGGACTAGCGGGAGCGTCGAGCAGTACTTC. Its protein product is CASSYSRTSGSVEQYF.

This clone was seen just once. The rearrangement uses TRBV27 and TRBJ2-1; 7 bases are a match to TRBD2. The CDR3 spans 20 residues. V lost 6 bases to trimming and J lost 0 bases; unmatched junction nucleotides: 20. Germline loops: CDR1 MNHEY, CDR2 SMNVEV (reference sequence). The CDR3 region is CASSPRGGVTVFSSYNEQFF. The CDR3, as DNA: TGTGCCAGCAGCCCCCGGGGAGGGGTGACGGTTTTTAGCTCCTACAATGAGCAGTTCTTC.

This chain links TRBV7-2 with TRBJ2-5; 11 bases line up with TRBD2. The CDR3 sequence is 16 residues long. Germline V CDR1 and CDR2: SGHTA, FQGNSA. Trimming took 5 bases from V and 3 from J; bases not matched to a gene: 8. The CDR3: CASSGKGTSGKETQYF. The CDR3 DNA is TGTGCCAGCAGCGGGAAGGGGACTAGCGGTAAAGAGACCCAGTACTTC.

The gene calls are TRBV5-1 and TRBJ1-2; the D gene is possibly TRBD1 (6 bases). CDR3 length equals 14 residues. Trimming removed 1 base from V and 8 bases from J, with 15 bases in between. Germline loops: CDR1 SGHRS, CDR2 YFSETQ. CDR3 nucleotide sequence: TGCGCCAGCAGCTTGAGTCACAGGGCGGAGGGCTACACCTTC. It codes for CASSLSHRAEGYTF.

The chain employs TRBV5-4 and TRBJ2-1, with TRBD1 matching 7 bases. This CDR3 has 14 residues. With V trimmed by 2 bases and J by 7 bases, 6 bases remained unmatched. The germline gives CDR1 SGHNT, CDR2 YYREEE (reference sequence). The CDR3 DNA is TGTGCCAGCAGCTTAGGGGGCGAAGTAAATGAGCAGTTCTTC. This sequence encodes CASSLGGEVNEQFF.

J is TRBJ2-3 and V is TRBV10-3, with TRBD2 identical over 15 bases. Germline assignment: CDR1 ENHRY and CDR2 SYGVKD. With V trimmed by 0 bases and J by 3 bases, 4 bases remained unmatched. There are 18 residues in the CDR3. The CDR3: CAISESKGTSGRTDTQYF. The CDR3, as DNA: TGTGCCATCAGTGAGTCGAAAGGGACTAGCGGGAGGACAGATACGCAGTATTTT.

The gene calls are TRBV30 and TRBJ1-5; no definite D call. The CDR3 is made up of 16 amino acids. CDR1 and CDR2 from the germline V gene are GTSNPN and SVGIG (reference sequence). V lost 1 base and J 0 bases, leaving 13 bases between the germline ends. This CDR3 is CAWSGGAANSNQPQHF. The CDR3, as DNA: TGTGCCTGGAGTGGGGGAGCAGCAAATAGCAATCAGCCCCAGCATTTT. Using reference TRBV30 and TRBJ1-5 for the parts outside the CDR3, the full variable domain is SQTIHQWPATLVQPVGSPLSLECTVEGTSNPNLYWYRQAAGRGLQLLFYSVGIGQISSEVPQNLSASRPQDRQFILSSKKLLLSDSGFYLCAWSGGAANSNQPQHFGDGTRLSIL.

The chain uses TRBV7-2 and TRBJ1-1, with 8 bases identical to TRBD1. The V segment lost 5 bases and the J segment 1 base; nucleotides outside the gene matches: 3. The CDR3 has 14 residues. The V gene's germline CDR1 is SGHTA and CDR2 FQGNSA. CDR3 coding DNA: TGTGCCAGCAGCATGGGACAGGCGAACACTGAAGCTTTCTTT. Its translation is CASSMGQANTEAFF.